This T cell receptor (beta chain) was sequenced during a study of control samples from healthy donors and cancer patients. Repertoires were generated with immunoSEQ multiplex PCR, while TCRdb's copy carries only in-frame clones and drops some. The profile covers some 130,000 clones, with 80% to 95% appearing a single time and roughly 2.7% taken by the ten largest. Germline CDR1 is LNHNV and CDR2 is YYDKDF (reference sequence). V shed 5 bases and J shed 8 bases, with 9 bases lying between them. CDR3 length: 12 residues. The material sequenced was blood. The clonotype comes from a man aged 35 to 55 in good health. The rearrangement joins TRBV15 to TRBJ2-2, with D possibly called TRBD1 or TRBD2 (5 bases each). Here the CDR3 reads CATSQEGGELFF. CDR3 bases: TGTGCCACCAGCCAAGAGGGGGGGGAGCTGTTTTTT.